This passage covers 21 T cell receptor beta chains from one sample sequenced in a study of blood T cell repertoires in COVID-19. Only in-frame clones appear in the TCRdb table, and some are missing; sequencing was by immunoSEQ multiplex PCR. The sample yields around 190,000 clones, approximately 84% seen once. The specimen was PBMCs or T cells enriched from blood (not recorded which). The receptors stem from a woman aged 25 to 39 who had recovered from COVID-19.

V gene TRBV28 combines with J gene TRBJ2-4; possible D gene TRBD2, 5 bases. This CDR3 is 14 amino acids long. The V gene lost 3 bases and the J gene lost 6 bases, with 12 bases spanning the gap. The germline gives CDR1 MDHEN, CDR2 SYDVKM. In nucleotides, the CDR3 is TGTGCCAGCAGTTTGGCGGGCCTGGTAAACATTCAGTACTTC. It translates to CASSLAGLVNIQYF.

This clone was observed once. The rearrangement links TRBV3-1 (or the pseudogene TRBV3-2) to TRBJ1-1; tentatively, D is TRBD1 (6 bases). V gave up 3 bases and J gave up 6 bases, with 11 bases separating them. This CDR3 has 13 amino acids. Germline V gives CDR1 LGHDT, CDR2 YNNKEL (reference sequence). The DNA of the CDR3 is TGTGCCAGCAGCCAGGTAAGACAGGCTGAAGCTTTCTTT. This codes for CASSQVRQAEAFF.

The chain carries TRBV3-1 (or the pseudogene TRBV3-2) and TRBJ2-1; 13 bases align to TRBD2. CDR3 length: 16 residues. Trimming cost V 6 bases and J 0 bases; bases outside gene matches: 2. Germline CDR1 and CDR2: LGHDT and YNNKEL (reference sequence). DNA of the CDR3: TGTGCCAGCAGTAGGACTAGCGGGAGCTCCTACAATGAGCAGTTCTTC. This sequence encodes CASSRTSGSSYNEQFF.

The rearrangement uses TRBV28 and TRBJ1-1, with a possible D match to TRBD1 (5 bases). The V gene's germline CDR1 is MDHEN and CDR2 SYDVKM. The CDR3 runs 12 residues. The V end lost 8 bases, the J end lost 4 bases, and 11 bases lay between the germline ends. CDR3 DNA sequence: TGTGCCAGCGGCAGGGCGACCACTGAAGCTTTCTTT. This codes for CASGRATTEAFF.

CDR3 residues: CASSSDRVNTEAFF. DNA for the CDR3: TGTGCCAGCAGCAGCGACAGGGTTAACACTGAAGCTTTCTTT. J is TRBJ1-1 and V is TRBV11-2, with 7 bases lining up with TRBD1. This CDR3 is built from 14 residues. CDR1 and CDR2 from the germline V gene are SGHAT and FQNNGV. The J segment lost 2 bases and the V segment lost 5 bases, leaving 5 bases of the junction unmatched.

This chain uses TRBV5-1 with TRBJ2-1; TRBD2 aligns across 11 bases. V dropped 5 bases and J dropped 0; count of bases not matched to a gene: 13. The CDR3 has 19 amino acids. The germline CDR1 and CDR2 sequences are SGHRS and YFSETQ. CDR3 amino acids: CASSPTRLAGGVSYNEQFF. The CDR3 nucleotides read TGCGCCAGCAGTCCTACCCGGCTAGCGGGAGGCGTCTCCTACAATGAGCAGTTCTTC.

This chain uses TRBV9 with TRBJ2-2, with 8 bases matching TRBD2. The CDR3 runs 15 residues. V was clipped by 2 bases and J by 6 bases; unmatched bases: 6. CDR1 and CDR2 from the germline V gene are SGDLS and YYNGEE. Here the CDR3 reads CASSVAGGGSGELFF. CDR3 sequence (DNA): TGTGCCAGCAGCGTCGCGGGAGGAGGTTCCGGGGAGCTGTTTTTT. Based on the CDR3 plus reference TRBV9 and TRBJ2-2, the full variable domain is DSGVTQTPKHLITATGQRVTLRCSPRSGDLSVYWYQQSLDQGLQFLIQYYNGEERAKGNILERFSAQQFPDLHSELNLSSLELGDSALYFCASSVAGGGSGELFFGEGSRLTVL.

The rearrangement links TRBV28 to TRBJ2-7, with 9 positions matching TRBD2. V lost 6 bases and J lost 0; bases outside the gene matches: 15. This CDR3 has 18 amino acids. Germline-derived CDR1 and CDR2 are MDHEN and SYDVKM. CDR3 amino acids: CASSPGRLAGTRSYEQYV. The CDR3 bases are TGTGCCAGCAGCCCCGGGCGGCTAGCGGGGACTCGCTCCTACGAGCAGTACGTC.

This clone was seen a single time. The chain joins TRBV7-2 to TRBJ2-2, with 10 positions matching TRBD1. The CDR3 extends over 17 amino acids. Trimming took 1 base from V and 4 from J; bases not matched to a gene: 6. Looked up from germline, CDR1 is SGHTA and CDR2 is FQGNSA. The CDR3 sequence: CASSLVPGTGATGELFF. In DNA form, the CDR3 reads TGTGCCAGCAGCTTAGTTCCCGGGACAGGGGCCACCGGGGAGCTGTTTTTT.

This clone appeared a few times. The chain uses TRBV29-1 and TRBJ1-2, with D hard to call. The CDR3 consists of 14 residues. CDR1 and CDR2 (germline): SQVTM, ANQGSEA. V was clipped by 0 bases and J by 3 bases, with 11 bases between them. As DNA, the CDR3 is TGCAGCGTTGAAGATCACGGGAGTTACTATGGCTACACCTTC. Encoded protein: CSVEDHGSYYGYTF.

This sequence joins TRBV20-1 and TRBJ1-2; D gene ambiguous. The CDR3 is 10 amino acids. The germline CDR1 and CDR2 sequences are DFQATT and SNEGSKA (reference sequence). Here the CDR3 DNA reads TGCAGCGCACGCCGAGGGGGCTACACCTTC. Translation gives CSARRGGYTF.

The J gene is TRBJ2-7, the V gene TRBV19, with 11 bases that match TRBD1. Germline lookup yields CDR1 LNHDA and CDR2 SQIVND (reference sequence). V was clipped by 5 bases and J by 3 bases; unmatched bases: 0. This CDR3 region has 13 residues. CDR3 nucleotide sequence: TGTGCCAGTAGTGGGACAGGGGGCTACGAGCAGTACTTC. It codes for CASSGTGGYEQYF.

V gene TRBV7-8 combines with J gene TRBJ1-5; D gene uncertain. The CDR3 extends over 16 amino acids. CDR1 SGHVS and CDR2 FQNEAQ come from the germline V gene. Trimming pared 5 bases from V and 3 bases from J, leaving 17 bases between. CDR3 protein: CASSPGWRTVNQPQHF. The CDR3 nucleotides are TGTGCCAGCAGCCCCGGTTGGAGAACGGTCAATCAGCCCCAGCATTTT.

The J gene is TRBJ2-7, the V gene TRBV25-1, with 7 bases identical to TRBD1. CDR1 MGHDK and CDR2 SYGVNS come from the germline V gene. The CDR3 consists of 13 residues. V lost 6 bases and J lost 3; bases outside the gene matches: 5. CDR3 in DNA: TGTGCCAGCAGCAGTTGGGACAGCTACGAGCAGTACTTC. It yields the protein CASSSWDSYEQYF.

This chain uses TRBV28 with TRBJ1-1, with D possibly TRBD1 on 6 matching bases. The V and J ends lost 6 bases and 4 bases respectively, with 9 bases between them. This CDR3 contains 12 residues. Germline CDR1 reads MDHEN; CDR2 reads SYDVKM. The CDR3 sequence is CASRLQGTEAFF. The CDR3, as DNA: TGTGCCAGCAGGTTACAGGGCACTGAAGCTTTCTTT.

The chain links TRBV10-3 to TRBJ1-4, with 9 bases matching TRBD1. In germline, CDR1 is ENHRY, CDR2 SYGVKD. This CDR3 region has 15 residues. V lost 5 bases and J lost 5; bases outside the gene matches: 6. The CDR3 sequence: CAISRIQGANEKLFF. CDR3 DNA sequence: TGTGCCATCAGTAGGATACAGGGGGCGAATGAAAAACTGTTTTTT.

The chain recombines TRBV19 with TRBJ1-2; TRBD1 matches 8 bases. Germline assignment: CDR1 LNHDA and CDR2 SQIVND (reference sequence). The CDR3 sequence is 16 residues long. The junction had 9 bases not matched to a gene; V was cut back by 2 bases and J by 4 bases. The CDR3 sequence is CASSILIAGGTYGYTF. The CDR3 DNA sequence: TGTGCCAGTAGTATACTTATCGCAGGGGGCACCTATGGCTACACCTTC.

This clone was found once. Written as DNA, the CDR3 is TGTGCCAGCAGCGGTCGACTAGCACAAGAGACCCAGTACTTC. As protein: CASSGRLAQETQYF. The chain is built from TRBV11-2 and TRBJ2-5; 7 positions agree with TRBD2. This CDR3 is 14 amino acids long. V lost 5 bases to trimming and J lost 2 bases; unmatched junction nucleotides: 5. Germline CDR1 SGHAT, CDR2 FQNNGV.

V usage is TRBV6-2 or TRBV6-3 and J usage is TRBJ1-1, with 7 bases that match TRBD1. Germline trimming cut 4 bases from V and 5 bases from J; bases unmatched to any gene: 16. The germline V gene encodes CDR1 MNHEY and CDR2 SVGEGT. The CDR3 runs 17 residues. The CDR3 DNA reads as TGTGCCAGCAGTTCCGACCTCGGGGACAGCCGGGGAACTGAAGCTTTCTTT. Amino acids: CASSSDLGDSRGTEAFF.

This clone was observed a single time. The chain employs TRBV5-1 and TRBJ2-1; TRBD1 matches 10 bases. The length of the CDR3 is 14 residues. Germline V gene lookup returns CDR1 SGHRS and CDR2 YFSETQ. The V gene end was trimmed by 8 bases and the J gene end by 0 bases; junction bases not matched to a gene: 2. The CDR3 bases are TGCGCCAGTGGACAGGGGGACTCCTACAATGAGCAGTTCTTC. Its protein product is CASGQGDSYNEQFF.

As DNA, the CDR3 is TGTGCCAGTAGTCGACAGTCCATGAACACTGAAGCTTTCTTT. Protein product: CASSRQSMNTEAFF. V is TRBV19 and J is TRBJ1-1; D is perhaps TRBD1 (5 bases). Deletions cut 5 bases from V and 0 bases from J, with 10 bases between. This CDR3 spans 14 amino acids. Germline loops: CDR1 LNHDA, CDR2 SQIVND (reference sequence).